This record concerns one T cell receptor beta chain sequence. The CDR3 has 13 residues. Germline-derived CDR1 and CDR2 are SGHAT and FQNNGV. The V end was cut by 3 bases, the J end by 7 bases, with 13 bases between. The data derive from a study of blood T cells in healthy people across ages. A J-beta primer mix and a sample-barcoded 5' primer were used in a second PCR of about 7 to 12 cycles. TCRdb ran MiXCR on the 5' RACE reads and lists one entry per CDR3 protein. The data contain roughly 500,000 distinct CDR3 sequences, about 26% of them singletons. Sequenced material: blood. This chain joins TRBV11-2 and TRBJ2-7; D is perhaps TRBD1 or TRBD2 (5 bases each). The TCR was taken from a woman aged 70-85 years in good health. CDR3: CASSFGDLGEQYF. Written as DNA, the CDR3 is TGTGCCAGCAGCTTTGGGGACCTGGGGGAGCAGTACTTC.